The 27 T cell receptor beta chains below were found in one sample sequenced in a study of type 1 regulatory T cells (TCRdb year 2021). Instrument used: Illumina MiSeq. TCRdb handled the public reads itself, with Q25 trimming in fastp and clone calling in MiXCR, and kept productive beta chains. Each record represents a unique CDR3 protein, reported with the most common genes and DNA among its rows. Within this sample are approximately 90,000 distinct CDR3 sequences, with roughly 31% of them counted one time only. Of the sample, roughly 2.4% falls within the top ten clones. What was sequenced was CD4+ T cells, either the whole sample or a sorted fraction (not recorded which). The receptor source for this set is a human donor in good health.

The chain is built from TRBV11-2 and TRBJ2-7; D is ambiguous. This CDR3 is 12 amino acids long. From germline, CDR1 is SGHAT and CDR2 FQNNGV. Trimming stripped 5 bases from V and 3 bases from J, with 8 bases between. The CDR3 nucleotides are TGTGCCAGCAGCCCGCCAAGCTACGAGCAGTACTTC. It yields the protein CASSPPSYEQYF.

This clonotype was detected only a few times. V usage is TRBV20-1 and J usage is TRBJ2-1; D is perhaps TRBD2 (6 bases). V shed 3 bases and J shed 0 bases, with 9 bases lying between them. The CDR3 contains 14 residues. From germline, CDR1 is DFQATT and CDR2 SNEGSKA (reference sequence). The CDR3 DNA reads as TGCAGTGCTAGGAAGCGGGTCTCCTACAATGAGCAGTTCTTC. As protein: CSARKRVSYNEQFF.

This clonotype was seen more than once but under ten times. The rearrangement uses TRBV5-1 and TRBJ2-5, with D maybe TRBD1 (8 bases). The CDR3 length is 13 residues. The germline V gene encodes CDR1 SGHRS and CDR2 YFSETQ. V was pared by 2 bases and J by 7 bases, with 12 bases between. The CDR3 coding sequence is TGCGCCAGCAGCTTACAGGGGGGGAGGACCCAGTACTTC. This encodes CASSLQGGRTQYF. The full variable domain, its missing parts supplied by reference TRBV5-1 and TRBJ2-5, is KAGVTQTPRYLIKTRGQQVTLSCSPISGHRSVSWYQQTPGQGLQFLFEYFSETQRNKGNFPGRFSGRQFSNSRSEMNVSTLELGDSALYLCASSLQGGRTQYFGPGTRLLVL.

The sample holds a few counts of this clonotype. The J gene is TRBJ2-5, the V gene TRBV5-1; 7 bases match TRBD1. The CDR3 spans 16 residues. The germline V gene encodes CDR1 SGHRS and CDR2 YFSETQ. V shed 3 bases, J shed 1 base, and the junction held 9 bases outside the gene matches. Written as DNA, the CDR3 is TGCGCCAGCAGCTCGGCAGGGGGTACCCTCCAAGAGACCCAGTACTTC. This codes for CASSSAGGTLQETQYF.

This chain connects TRBV5-1 to TRBJ2-7, with 12 bases lining up with TRBD1. The germline V gene has CDR1 SGHRS and CDR2 YFSETQ. Trimming removed 4 bases from V and 7 bases from J; junction bases left unmatched: 9. This CDR3 comprises 15 residues. In DNA, the CDR3 is TGCGCCAGCAGCGCATCGGGACAGGGGGCGCTTGAGCAGTACTTC. It codes for CASSASGQGALEQYF. The whole variable domain, remainder taken from reference TRBV5-1 and TRBJ2-7, is KAGVTQTPRYLIKTRGQQVTLSCSPISGHRSVSWYQQTPGQGLQFLFEYFSETQRNKGNFPGRFSGRQFSNSRSEMNVSTLELGDSALYLCASSASGQGALEQYFGPGTRLTVT.

The chain recombines TRBV20-1 with TRBJ2-5, with D possibly being TRBD2 (6 bases). CDR1 and CDR2 (germline): DFQATT, SNEGSKA (reference sequence). This CDR3 has 13 amino acids. V dropped 1 base and J dropped 5 bases, with 11 bases sitting between them. CDR3 sequence reads: CSARGRGRETQYF. The CDR3 DNA reads as TGCAGTGCTAGAGGGAGGGGCCGGGAGACCCAGTACTTC.

This clonotype was observed a handful of times. The V gene is TRBV2, the J gene TRBJ1-5; D uncertain. V was trimmed by 7 bases and J by 3 bases, leaving 16 bases between them. The CDR3 covers 15 residues. CDR1 SNHLY and CDR2 FYNNEI come from the germline V gene. As DNA, the CDR3 is TGTGCCAGCAACGACGGAAAACAGCTCAATCAGCCCCAGCATTTT. Translated: CASNDGKQLNQPQHF.

This clonotype was counted a few times. This CDR3 is CASKGLAGDGEQFF. The DNA of the CDR3 is TGTGCCAGCAAGGGACTAGCGGGAGATGGTGAGCAGTTCTTC. This sequence joins TRBV3-1 and TRBJ2-1, with 14 bases that match TRBD2. CDR3 length equals 14 residues. Germline lookup yields CDR1 LGHDT and CDR2 YNNKEL (reference sequence). J was trimmed by 9 bases and V by 7 bases; bases with no gene match: 5.

V is TRBV19 and J is TRBJ2-1; D unresolved. The V end was cut by 7 bases, the J end by 6 bases, with 13 bases between. The CDR3 loop spans 13 amino acids. The germline CDR1 and CDR2 sequences are LNHDA and SQIVND (reference sequence). The CDR3 sequence is CASTNRATNEQFF. In DNA form, the CDR3 reads TGTGCCAGTACCAACAGAGCTACCAATGAGCAGTTCTTC.

The rearrangement links TRBV5-6 to TRBJ1-5; D is undetermined. This CDR3 spans 15 amino acids. Germline CDR1 SGHDT, CDR2 YYEEEE. The V end lost 1 base, the J end lost 0 bases, and 8 bases lay between the germline ends. This CDR3 is CASSLSPNSNQPQHF. CDR3 DNA sequence: TGTGCCAGCAGCTTGTCCCCTAATAGCAATCAGCCCCAGCATTTT.

This clonotype came up a few times. V is TRBV7-2 and J is TRBJ2-7, with 11 nucleotides matching TRBD2. The CDR3 has 18 residues. Germline assignment: CDR1 SGHTA and CDR2 FQGNSA. V dropped 2 bases and J dropped 1; count of bases not matched to a gene: 10. DNA of the CDR3: TGTGCCAGCAGCTTAAACGTTTTATTAGCGGGAGGGTCCTACGAGCAGTACTTC. Amino acids: CASSLNVLLAGGSYEQYF.

The genes are TRBV12-3 or TRBV12-4 and TRBJ1-1; D is possibly TRBD1 (5 bases). This CDR3 is 11 amino acids long. V was shortened by 5 bases and J by 6 bases, with 7 bases between the two germline ends. The CDR3 sequence: CASSRTSEAFF. The CDR3 region has the DNA TGTGCCAGCAGTCGGACATCTGAAGCTTTCTTT.

This sequence joins TRBV7-8 and TRBJ2-3; 9 bases line up with TRBD2. The V gene end was trimmed by 2 bases and the J gene end by 4 bases; junction bases not matched to a gene: 7. The CDR3 totals 16 residues. The germline gives CDR1 SGHVS, CDR2 FQNEAQ. CDR3 loop: CASSLLNEREADTQYF. CDR3 nucleotide sequence: TGTGCCAGCAGCTTACTTAATGAGCGGGAGGCAGATACGCAGTATTTT.

This clonotype was observed once. The chain couples TRBV27 to TRBJ2-3; D may be TRBD2 (6 bases). V dropped 3 bases and J dropped 4 bases, with 14 bases sitting between them. Germline values: CDR1 MNHEY, CDR2 SMNVEV (reference sequence). The CDR3 totals 15 residues. DNA of the CDR3: TGTGCCAGCAGTTTTAAGGGCGGGAACCCAGATACGCAGTATTTT. It is translated as CASSFKGGNPDTQYF.

A note on this clonotype: The junction differs from germline at one of its ends, possibly a read error. V gene TRBV11-2 combines with J gene TRBJ2-4, with D possibly TRBD2 on 7 matching bases. CDR1 and CDR2 (germline): SGHAT, FQNNGV. This CDR3 has 18 amino acids. CDR3 in DNA: TGTGCCAGCAGCCTAGAAAGGGGGGGGGTAAGAGCCAAAAACATTCAGTACTTC. Protein sequence: CASSLERGGVRAKNIQYF.

This clonotype was seen more than once but under ten times. The chain recombines TRBV5-5 with TRBJ2-1; D not certain. The CDR3 has 13 amino acids. Germline V CDR1 and CDR2: SGHKS, YYEKEE (reference sequence). Trimming left V 2 bases short and J 7 bases short, with 10 bases between. CDR3 sequence (DNA): TGTGCCAGCAGCTTCAGTAGCATGAATGAGCAGTTCTTC. Its protein is CASSFSSMNEQFF.

In this sample, this clonotype is medium-sized. The chain uses TRBV20-1 and TRBJ1-1, with 8 bases identical to TRBD1. CDR3 length: 14 residues. With 6 bases clipped from V and 2 bases from J, the junction kept 8 bases outside the gene matches. Germline-derived CDR1 and CDR2 are DFQATT and SNEGSKA (reference sequence). The CDR3 nucleotides are TGCAGTGCCCGACAGGGGCTTGGAAACACTGAAGCTTTCTTT. Translation gives CSARQGLGNTEAFF.

This clonotype was picked up a small number of times. The rearrangement links TRBV7-8 to TRBJ2-7; D unclear. V was clipped by 1 base and J by 6 bases, with 13 bases between them. Germline CDR1 reads SGHVS; CDR2 reads FQNEAQ. This CDR3 region has 14 residues. Here the CDR3 reads CASSLDQEASEQYF. The DNA of the CDR3 is TGTGCCAGCAGCTTAGACCAGGAAGCCTCCGAGCAGTACTTC.

This clonotype has just a few counts. The rearrangement uses TRBV7-9 and TRBJ2-1, with 8 bases that match TRBD1. The CDR3 runs to 13 residues. Germline CDR1 is SEHNR and CDR2 is FQNEAQ (reference sequence). J lost 9 bases, V lost 5 bases, and 6 bases had no gene match. In DNA form, the CDR3 reads TGTGCCAGCAGCAACAGGGGGTTGGTTGAGCAGTTCTTC. Amino acids: CASSNRGLVEQFF.

Only a few counts were recorded for this clonotype. This chain links TRBV29-1 with TRBJ2-4; the D is unclear. CDR3 length equals 10 residues. Between the trimmed V and J ends, which lost 4 bases and 8 bases, there was a span of 6 bases. Looked up from germline, CDR1 is SQVTM and CDR2 is ANQGSEA. CDR3: CSVVMDIQYF. The CDR3 DNA reads TGCAGCGTTGTGATGGACATTCAGTACTTC.

The V gene is TRBV19, the J gene TRBJ2-5; D ambiguous. Trimming pared 4 bases from V and 7 bases from J, leaving 10 bases between. The CDR3 is 12 amino acids. Germline CDR1 is LNHDA and CDR2 is SQIVND (reference sequence). CDR3 bases: TGTGCCAGTAGTAAGCCCTCCGGGACCCAGTACTTC. Translated: CASSKPSGTQYF.

This chain joins TRBV7-9 and TRBJ1-2; D may be TRBD1 (6 bases). The CDR3 extends over 17 amino acids. Trimming left V 5 bases short and J 0 bases short, with 19 bases between. CDR1 SEHNR and CDR2 FQNEAQ come from the germline V gene (reference sequence). The CDR3 here is CASSPTWGAPTNYGYTF. CDR3 coding DNA: TGTGCCAGCAGCCCGACTTGGGGGGCCCCCACTAACTATGGCTACACCTTC.

This clonotype was picked up a small number of times. The V gene is TRBV27, the J gene TRBJ2-5; 8 bases fit TRBD1. Germline loops: CDR1 MNHEY, CDR2 SMNVEV (reference sequence). The CDR3 extends over 18 amino acids. The junction had 14 bases not matched to a gene; V was cut back by 5 bases and J by 0 bases. CDR3 sequence reads: CASSLRQGKAWYQETQYF. Written as DNA, the CDR3 is TGTGCCAGCAGTCTCAGACAGGGGAAGGCCTGGTACCAAGAGACCCAGTACTTC.

This rearrangement joins TRBV5-4 to TRBJ2-1; 10 nucleotides agree with TRBD2. Germline V gives CDR1 SGHNT, CDR2 YYREEE (reference sequence). CDR3 length: 16 residues. Trimming cost V 4 bases and J 7 bases; bases outside gene matches: 11. The CDR3 nucleotides are TGTGCCAGCAGCATGCTAGCGGGAGTCATTTCGAATGAGCAGTTCTTC. This sequence encodes CASSMLAGVISNEQFF.

The chain carries TRBV3-1 and TRBJ2-7; TRBD2 matches at 8 bases. Germline CDR1 is LGHDT and CDR2 is YNNKEL (reference sequence). This CDR3 has 16 amino acids. The V gene end was trimmed by 0 bases and the J gene end by 4 bases; junction bases not matched to a gene: 8. CDR3 loop: CASSQDRSSGMYEQYF. CDR3 nucleotides: TGTGCCAGCAGCCAAGATCGGAGTAGCGGGATGTACGAGCAGTACTTC.

This clonotype was counted only a few times. V gene TRBV19 combines with J gene TRBJ1-4; TRBD1 matches 8 bases. V shed 5 bases, J shed 3 bases, and the junction held 5 bases outside the gene matches. Germline loops: CDR1 LNHDA, CDR2 SQIVND (reference sequence). This CDR3 has 15 amino acids. The CDR3 nucleotides are TGTGCCAGTAGTCCACAGGGGGGAGCTAATGAAAAACTGTTTTTT. Translation gives CASSPQGGANEKLFF.

This clonotype appeared a single time. The gene calls are TRBV3-1 and TRBJ2-4, with 7 bases identical to TRBD2. This CDR3 has 16 residues. Per germline, CDR1 LGHDT and CDR2 YNNKEL (reference sequence). V was pared by 1 base and J by 0 bases, with 3 bases of the junction left unmatched. In DNA form, the CDR3 reads TGTGCCAGCAGCCAAGGGGAGGGGCTAGCCAAAAACATTCAGTACTTC. Protein product: CASSQGEGLAKNIQYF.